Each of the 28 T cell receptor beta chains below was sequenced from the same sample in a study of control samples from healthy donors and cancer patients. Some clones are missing from TCRdb's copy, which holds only in-frame ones; the method was immunoSEQ multiplex PCR. The sample yields 150,000 to 200,000 clones, around 95% seen once. Sequenced material: blood. Receptors were obtained from a woman in her forties in good health.

The chain recombines TRBV11-3 with TRBJ2-1, with 9 bases matching TRBD2. Unmatched junction bases numbered 9, after V lost 1 base and J lost 8 bases. The CDR3 loop spans 16 amino acids. Germline V lookup: CDR1 SGHNT, CDR2 YENEEA. In DNA, the CDR3 is TGTGCCAGCAGCTTAGTAATTAGCGGGAGCAACCATGAGCAGTTCTTC. It codes for CASSLVISGSNHEQFF.

The chain joins TRBV19 to TRBJ1-5; a possible D gene is TRBD1 (5 bases). Germline lookup yields CDR1 LNHDA and CDR2 SQIVND (reference sequence). The CDR3 totals 13 residues. V gave up 4 bases and J gave up 7 bases, with 11 bases separating them. Here the CDR3 DNA reads TGTGCCAGTAGTACCCAGGGAGGACAGCCCCAGCATTTT. Translation gives CASSTQGGQPQHF.

This chain joins TRBV30 and TRBJ2-2, with unresolved D. Germline assignment: CDR1 GTSNPN and CDR2 SVGIG (reference sequence). Trimming removed 0 bases from V and 7 bases from J, with 6 bases in between. CDR3 length equals 12 residues. CDR3 in amino acids: CAWSVVSGELFF. In DNA form, the CDR3 reads TGTGCCTGGAGTGTTGTCAGCGGGGAGCTGTTTTTT.

The V gene is TRBV30, the J gene TRBJ2-1; D possibly corresponds to TRBD2 (5 bases). Trimming removed 0 bases from V and 8 bases from J, with 8 bases in between. The CDR3 consists of 12 residues. Germline CDR1 and CDR2: GTSNPN and SVGIG (reference sequence). In DNA, the CDR3 is TGTGCCTGGAGTGTGGGTAGCGATGAGCAGTTCTTC. This gives the protein CAWSVGSDEQFF.

The chain recombines TRBV2 with TRBJ2-2; D call uncertain. CDR3 length: 12 residues. Germline V CDR1 and CDR2: SNHLY, FYNNEI. V was cut by 6 bases and J by 1 base, with 3 bases left in between. The CDR3 loop is CASRENTGELFF. The CDR3 region has the DNA TGTGCCAGCAGGGAGAACACCGGGGAGCTGTTTTTT.

Concerning this clone: Additional DNA sequences in this sample encode the identical CDR3. The CDR3 here is CASKGGESWGEQYF. CDR3 DNA: TGTGCCAGCAAAGGAGGGGAGTCCTGGGGCGAGCAGTACTTC. The chain joins TRBV2 to TRBJ2-7; a weak D match, TRBD2 (6 bases). Looked up from germline, CDR1 is SNHLY and CDR2 is FYNNEI. V lost 7 bases to trimming and J lost 6 bases, with 19 bases between them. This CDR3 region has 14 residues.

This chain joins TRBV10-2 and TRBJ2-1; D is unresolved. CDR3 length: 11 residues. Per the germline V gene, CDR1 is WSHSY and CDR2 is SAAADI. Trimming removed 6 bases from V and 6 bases from J, with 6 bases in between. This CDR3 is CASSLVNEQFF. The CDR3 DNA reads TGCGCCAGCAGCTTAGTCAATGAGCAGTTCTTC.

The V call is TRBV5-6, the J call TRBJ1-1; D is perhaps TRBD1 (6 bases). The CDR3 consists of 17 residues. The germline V and J ends were trimmed by 1 base and 1 base, with 17 bases remaining between them. The germline CDR1 and CDR2 sequences are SGHDT and YYEEEE. DNA for the CDR3: TGTGCCAGCAGCTTGTACGGGGGCCTATTATCGAACACTGAAGCTTTCTTT. Translating it yields CASSLYGGLLSNTEAFF.

With respect to this clone: Other DNA variants within this sample encode the same CDR3. The chain joins TRBV18 to TRBJ1-1, with no clear D. Germline CDR1 and CDR2: KGHSH and LQKENI. V was clipped by 4 bases and J by 0 bases, with 6 bases between them. CDR3 length: 13 residues. CDR3 protein: CASSQELNTEAFF. The CDR3 nucleotides read TGTGCCAGCTCACAGGAGTTGAACACTGAAGCTTTCTTT.

The chain carries TRBV6-2 or TRBV6-3 and TRBJ2-1; D possibly corresponds to TRBD1 (5 bases). Trimming pared 5 bases from V and 3 bases from J, leaving 17 bases between. This CDR3 is 16 amino acids long. The germline V gene encodes CDR1 MNHEY and CDR2 SVGEGT. CDR3 nucleotide sequence: TGTGCCAGCAGTACCAGGGTAGCCTTAATCTACAATGAGCAGTTCTTC. This gives the protein CASSTRVALIYNEQFF.

The V gene is TRBV25-1, the J gene TRBJ2-3; the match to TRBD2 covers 10 bases. The CDR3 loop spans 15 amino acids. CDR1 MGHDK and CDR2 SYGVNS come from the germline V gene. Losses at the gene ends were 6 bases for V and 4 bases for J; bases not matched to a gene: 7. CDR3 amino acids: CASRGTSVNADTQYF. CDR3 in DNA: TGTGCCAGCAGGGGGACTAGCGTCAATGCAGATACGCAGTATTTT.

The chain combines TRBV7-3 with TRBJ2-3; no reliable D call. CDR3 size: 12 residues. V was pared by 5 bases and J by 8 bases, with 11 bases between. Germline V gene sequence: CDR1 SGHTA, CDR2 FQGTGA. The DNA of the CDR3 is TGTGCCAGCAGCATGGAGCAGAGTACGCAGTATTTT. Translated, it gives CASSMEQSTQYF.

This sequence joins TRBV4-3 and TRBJ2-1; D not certain. Germline CDR1 reads LGHNA; CDR2 reads YSLEER. This CDR3 has 12 residues. V lost 4 bases to trimming and J lost 7 bases, with 8 bases between them. The CDR3 is CASSRQRNEQFF. For the CDR3, the DNA is TGCGCCAGCAGCCGACAACGGAATGAGCAGTTCTTC.

This chain connects TRBV7-9 to TRBJ2-6; D not certain. With 8 bases removed from V and 1 base from J, the gap between germline ends came to 6 bases. The CDR3 contains 13 residues. Germline CDR1 SEHNR, CDR2 FQNEAQ (reference sequence). The CDR3 loop reads CASLASGANVLTF. CDR3 coding DNA: TGTGCCAGCTTGGCGTCTGGGGCCAACGTCCTGACTTTC. The variable domain in full, with the rest retrieved from reference TRBV7-9 and TRBJ2-6, is DTGVSQNPRHKITKRGQNVTFRCDPISEHNRLYWYRQTLGQGPEFLTYFQNEAQLEKSRLLSDRFSAERPKGSFSTLEIQRTEQGDSAMYLCASLASGANVLTFGAGSRLTVL.

This sequence joins TRBV27 and TRBJ2-7, with 9 nucleotides matching TRBD2. V trimming: 5 bases; J trimming: 2 bases; junction bases outside the gene matches: 7. The germline V gene has CDR1 MNHEY and CDR2 SMNVEV (reference sequence). This CDR3 is 15 amino acids long. CDR3 region: CASSAISGSTYEQYF. Here the CDR3 DNA reads TGTGCCAGCAGTGCCATTAGCGGGAGCACCTACGAGCAGTACTTC.

The gene calls are TRBV4-1 and TRBJ1-6; TRBD1 agrees at 7 bases. The CDR3 is made up of 18 amino acids. CDR1 and CDR2 from the germline V gene are MGHRA and YSYEKL. V lost 3 bases and J lost 0; bases outside the gene matches: 8. The CDR3 reads CASSHPAGGSSYNSPLHF. The CDR3 coding sequence is TGCGCCAGCAGCCACCCCGCAGGGGGGAGCTCCTATAATTCACCCCTCCACTTT.

The rearrangement uses TRBV7-3 and TRBJ2-7, with TRBD2 as a possible D gene (6 bases). The CDR3 has 14 amino acids. Between the trimmed V and J ends, which lost 0 bases and 3 bases, there was a span of 9 bases. In germline, CDR1 is SGHTA, CDR2 FQGTGA. CDR3 residues: CASSLTGGFYEQYF. The CDR3 bases are TGTGCCAGCAGCTTAACCGGGGGATTCTACGAGCAGTACTTC.

The chain uses TRBV2 and TRBJ1-5; 8 positions match TRBD1. V shed 8 bases and J 3 bases; nucleotides not matched to a gene: 3. This CDR3 is built from 13 residues. Germline CDR1 reads SNHLY; CDR2 reads FYNNEI. The CDR3 region has the DNA TGTGCCAGCGGGACAGGTGACAATCAGCCCCAGCATTTT. It encodes CASGTGDNQPQHF. The full variable domain, completed using reference TRBV2 and TRBJ1-5, is EPEVTQTPSHQVTQMGQEVILRCVPISNHLYFYWYRQILGQKVEFLVSFYNNEISEKSEIFDDQFSVERPDGSNFTLKIRSTKLEDSAMYFCASGTGDNQPQHFGDGTRLSIL.

This chain uses TRBV7-9 with TRBJ1-5; 9 bases line up with TRBD1. With 8 bases clipped from V and 4 bases from J, the junction kept 12 bases outside the gene matches. Germline CDR1 and CDR2: SEHNR and FQNEAQ (reference sequence). The CDR3 is made up of 16 amino acids. The CDR3 nucleotides are TGTGCCAGCGGGGGGACAGGGACCTTTGGAAATCAGCCCCAGCATTTT. The encoded protein is CASGGTGTFGNQPQHF.

The CDR3: CASSLKLAPYNEQFF. CDR3 nucleotides: TGTGCCAGCAGTTTGAAATTAGCGCCATACAATGAGCAGTTCTTC. The V gene is TRBV27, the J gene TRBJ2-1; tentatively, D is TRBD2 (5 bases). V was clipped by 3 bases and J by 4 bases, with 13 bases between them. From germline, CDR1 is MNHEY and CDR2 SMNVEV (reference sequence). CDR3 length: 15 amino acids.

The V call is TRBV20-1, the J call TRBJ2-7; 7 bases agree with TRBD2. CDR3 length: 11 amino acids. CDR1 and CDR2 (germline): DFQATT, SNEGSKA (reference sequence). CDR3 DNA sequence: TGCGCCTTAGCGGGCGGGGTCGAGCAGTACTTC. This codes for CALAGGVEQYF.

The table lists this clone with a count of one. The CDR3 protein is CASSTGTGNTEAFF. DNA for the CDR3: TGTGCCAGCAGCACCGGGACAGGGAACACTGAAGCTTTCTTT. This chain joins TRBV5-4 and TRBJ1-1, with 8 bases that match TRBD1. The CDR3 covers 14 residues. CDR1 and CDR2 (germline): SGHNT, YYREEE (reference sequence). J gave up 1 base and V 4 bases, and 3 bases lay outside the gene matches.

This chain connects TRBV6-5 to TRBJ1-1, with TRBD1 matching over 8 bases. The CDR3 contains 14 residues. CDR1 and CDR2 from the germline V gene are MNHEY and SVGAGI. CDR3 sequence reads: CAARAGGVNTEAFF. Here the CDR3 DNA reads TGTGCAGCAAGGGCAGGGGGCGTGAACACTGAAGCTTTCTTT.

This clone has only one observation. The gene calls are TRBV12-3 or TRBV12-4 and TRBJ1-4; D perhaps matches TRBD1 (5 bases). V was trimmed by 10 bases and J by 3 bases, leaving 12 bases between them. This CDR3 is 13 amino acids long. CDR3 residues: CATTMGANEKLFF. CDR3 nucleotides: TGTGCCACCACAATGGGGGCTAATGAAAAACTGTTTTTT.

The CDR3 loop reads CASRPGTSGSYEQYF. The CDR3 region has the DNA TGTGCCAGCAGGCCCGGGACTAGCGGGAGTTACGAGCAGTACTTC. The gene calls are TRBV2 and TRBJ2-7, with 14 bases fitting TRBD2. Germline loops: CDR1 SNHLY, CDR2 FYNNEI. This CDR3 has 15 residues. V lost 6 bases to trimming and J lost 4 bases; unmatched junction nucleotides: 5. Variable domain in full (rest from reference TRBV2 and TRBJ2-7): EPEVTQTPSHQVTQMGQEVILRCVPISNHLYFYWYRQILGQKVEFLVSFYNNEISEKSEIFDDQFSVERPDGSNFTLKIRSTKLEDSAMYFCASRPGTSGSYEQYFGPGTRLTVT.

This rearrangement joins TRBV19 to TRBJ1-2; D is unresolved. The CDR3 covers 13 residues. V was pared by 3 bases and J by 4 bases, with 9 bases between. CDR1 is LNHDA and CDR2 is SQIVND in the germline V gene (reference sequence). The CDR3 nucleotides read TGTGCCAGTAGTATCGCCAGATTCTATGGCTACACCTTC. Amino acids: CASSIARFYGYTF.

The gene calls are TRBV29-1 and TRBJ1-2; 8 positions agree with TRBD1. CDR1 and CDR2 (germline): SQVTM, ANQGSEA. V lost 4 bases and J lost 6; bases outside the gene matches: 7. The CDR3 is 13 amino acids. The CDR3 DNA sequence: TGCAGCGTTGCAGGACAGGGAAACGATGGCTACACCTTC. Translated: CSVAGQGNDGYTF. Full variable domain (missing parts from reference TRBV29-1 and TRBJ1-2): SAVISQKPSRDICQRGTSLTIQCQVDSQVTMMFWYRQQPGQSLTLIATANQGSEATYESGFVIDKFPISRPNLTFSTLTVSNMSPEDSSIYLCSVAGQGNDGYTFGSGTRLTVV.

CDR3 DNA: TGCAGTGCTAGTTCAGGGGCAAAGCCCCAGCATTTT. Translated, it gives CSASSGAKPQHF. The chain carries TRBV20-1 and TRBJ1-5, with D possibly being TRBD1 (6 bases). Looked up from germline, CDR1 is DFQATT and CDR2 is SNEGSKA (reference sequence). The CDR3 covers 12 residues. The V end was cut by 3 bases, the J end by 8 bases, with 11 bases between.